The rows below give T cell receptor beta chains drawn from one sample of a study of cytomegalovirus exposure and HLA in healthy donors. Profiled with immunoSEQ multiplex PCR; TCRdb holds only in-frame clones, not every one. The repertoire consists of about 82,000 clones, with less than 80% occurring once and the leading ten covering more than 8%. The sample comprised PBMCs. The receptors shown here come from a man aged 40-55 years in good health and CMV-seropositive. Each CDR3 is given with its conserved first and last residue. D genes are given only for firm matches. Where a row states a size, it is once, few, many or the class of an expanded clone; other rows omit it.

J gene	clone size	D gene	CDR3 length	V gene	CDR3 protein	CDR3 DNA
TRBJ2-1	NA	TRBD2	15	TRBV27	CASSRDYLSYNEQFF	TGTGCCAGCAGTCGGGACTACCTATCCTACAATGAGCAGTTCTTC
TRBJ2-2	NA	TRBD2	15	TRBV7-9	CASGERGRRDGELFF	TGTGCCAGCGGCGAGCGCGGGAGAAGGGACGGGGAGCTGTTTTTT
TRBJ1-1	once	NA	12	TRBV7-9	CASSLQGIEAFF	TGTGCCAGCAGCTTACAGGGGATTGAAGCTTTCTTT
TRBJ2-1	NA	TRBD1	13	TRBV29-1	CSVEATGYNEQFF	TGCAGCGTTGAGGCGACAGGGTACAATGAGCAGTTCTTC
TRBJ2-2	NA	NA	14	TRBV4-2	CASSPQGSDGELFF	TGTGCCAGCAGCCCGCAGGGGTCGGACGGGGAGCTGTTTTTT
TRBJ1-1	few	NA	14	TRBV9	CASSVGAMNTEAFF	TGTGCCAGCAGCGTAGGAGCGATGAACACTGAAGCTTTCTTT
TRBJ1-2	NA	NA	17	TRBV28	CASSLFGARGLNYGYTF	TGTGCCAGCAGTTTATTCGGAGCCCGGGGTTTGAACTATGGCTACACCTTC
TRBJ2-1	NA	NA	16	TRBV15	CATSREEDLSYNEQFF	TGTGCCACCAGCAGAGAGGAGGATCTCTCCTACAATGAGCAGTTCTTC
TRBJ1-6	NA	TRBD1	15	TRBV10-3	CAIKGGTGDNSPLHF	TGTGCCATCAAAGGGGGGACAGGGGATAATTCACCCCTCCACTTT
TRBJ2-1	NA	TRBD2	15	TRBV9	CASSTRLAGYNEQFF	TGTGCCAGCAGCACTAGACTAGCGGGATACAATGAGCAGTTCTTC
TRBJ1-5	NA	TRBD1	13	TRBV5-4	CASSFDRDQPQHF	TGTGCCAGCAGCTTCGACAGGGATCAGCCCCAGCATTTT
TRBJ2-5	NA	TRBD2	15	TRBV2	CASSDPSRGGETQYF	TGTGCCAGCAGTGACCCTTCGCGGGGGGGGGAGACCCAGTACTTC
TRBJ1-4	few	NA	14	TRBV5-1	CASRPKPTNEKLFF	TGCGCCAGCAGACCCAAGCCAACTAATGAAAAACTGTTTTTT
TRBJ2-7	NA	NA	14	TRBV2	CAICKQKTAYEQYF	TGTGCTATTTGCAAACAGAAGACGGCATACGAGCAGTACTTC
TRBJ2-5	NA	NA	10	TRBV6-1	CASSDILRNF	TGTGCCAGCAGTGATATCCTGCGCAACTTC
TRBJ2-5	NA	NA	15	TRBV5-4	CASSLTGEKKETQYF	TGTGCCAGCAGCTTAACAGGAGAAAAAAAAGAGACCCAGTACTTC
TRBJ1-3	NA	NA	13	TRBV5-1	CASSLGSGDTIYF	TGCGCCAGCAGCTTGGGGTCAGGGGACACCATATATTTT
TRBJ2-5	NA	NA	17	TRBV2	CASSEVSGLGGQETQYF	TGTGCCAGCAGTGAAGTTTCCGGACTAGGGGGACAAGAGACTCAGTACTTC
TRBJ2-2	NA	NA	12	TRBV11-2	CASSSDTGELFF	TGTGCCAGCAGCTCCGACACCGGGGAGCTGTTTTTT
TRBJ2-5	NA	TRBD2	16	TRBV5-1	CASSFIPSGGQETQYF	TGCGCCAGCAGCTTCATCCCTAGCGGGGGACAAGAGACCCAGTACTTC
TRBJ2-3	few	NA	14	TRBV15	CATSRPGSGYTQYF	TGTGCCACCAGCAGACCCGGAAGCGGATATACGCAGTATTTT
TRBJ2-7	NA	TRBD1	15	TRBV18	CASSPTSTGDYEQYF	TGTGCCAGCTCACCCACCTCGACAGGGGACTACGAGCAGTACTTC
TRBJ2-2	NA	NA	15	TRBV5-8	CASSLAWTNTGELFF	TGTGCCAGCAGCTTGGCCTGGACAAACACCGGGGAGCTGTTTTTT
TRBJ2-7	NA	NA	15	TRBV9	CASSVEGLNNNEQYF	TGTGCCAGCAGCGTAGAGGGACTTAACAACAACGAGCAGTACTTC
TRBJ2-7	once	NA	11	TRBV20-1	CSALGHDEQYF	TGCAGTGCTTTGGGACACGACGAGCAGTACTTC
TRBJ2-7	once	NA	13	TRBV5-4	CASSLGQVYEQYF	TGTGCCAGCAGCTTGGGACAGGTTTACGAGCAGTACTTC
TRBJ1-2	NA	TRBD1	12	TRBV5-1	CASRKGAHGYTF	TGCGCCAGCAGAAAGGGGGCCCATGGCTACACCTTC
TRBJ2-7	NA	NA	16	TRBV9	CASSPRGSGSSYEQYF	TGTGCCAGCAGCCCCCGGGGATCGGGGAGCTCCTACGAGCAGTACTTC
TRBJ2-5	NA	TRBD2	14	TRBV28	CASSLTSGQETQYF	TGTGCCAGCAGTTTAACTAGCGGTCAAGAGACCCAGTACTTC
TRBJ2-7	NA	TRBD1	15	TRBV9	CASSVARTGEGEQYF	TGTGCCAGCAGCGTAGCCCGGACAGGGGAGGGCGAGCAGTACTTC
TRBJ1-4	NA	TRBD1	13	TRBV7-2	CASSPDRDEKLFF	TGTGCCAGCAGCCCAGACAGGGATGAAAAACTGTTTTTT
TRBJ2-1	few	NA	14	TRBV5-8	CASSSGGGGYEQFF	TGTGCCAGCAGCTCCGGGGGCGGGGGTTATGAGCAGTTCTTC
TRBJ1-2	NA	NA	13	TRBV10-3	CAISAGGDYGYTF	TGTGCCATCAGTGCCGGAGGGGACTATGGCTACACCTTC
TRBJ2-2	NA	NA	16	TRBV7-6	CASSLDRGARDGELFF	TGTGCCAGCAGCTTAGACCGGGGGGCGCGGGACGGGGAGCTGTTTTTT
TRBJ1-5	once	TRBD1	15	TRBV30	CAWSSGTESNQPQHF	TGTGCCTGGAGTTCCGGGACAGAAAGCAATCAGCCCCAGCATTTT
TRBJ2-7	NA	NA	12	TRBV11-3	CASSSDTYEQYF	TGTGCCAGCAGCTCCGACACCTACGAGCAGTACTTC
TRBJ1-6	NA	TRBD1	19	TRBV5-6	CASSLLSVTGGGRGSPLHF	TGTGCCAGCAGCTTATTATCCGTGACAGGGGGCGGGAGAGGTTCACCCCTCCACTTT
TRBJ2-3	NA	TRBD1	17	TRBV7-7	CASSLAYGTGAIDTQYF	TGTGCCAGCAGCTTAGCGTACGGGACAGGGGCCATAGATACGCAGTATTTT
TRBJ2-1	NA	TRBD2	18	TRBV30	CAWSVLGLAGGVVDEQFF	TGTGCCTGGAGTGTACTCGGGCTAGCGGGGGGTGTGGTGGATGAGCAGTTCTTC
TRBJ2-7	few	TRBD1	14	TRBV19	CASSATGQASEQYF	TGTGCCAGTAGTGCCACAGGACAGGCGAGCGAGCAGTACTTC
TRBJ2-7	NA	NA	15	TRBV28	CASSSPSDGSYEQYF	TGTGCCAGCTCTTCTCCCTCAGACGGGTCCTACGAGCAGTACTTC
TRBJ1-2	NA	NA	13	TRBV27	CASKMVGGYGYTF	TGTGCCAGCAAGATGGTAGGGGGCTATGGCTACACCTTC
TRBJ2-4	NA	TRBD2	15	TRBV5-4	CASSTPGGPKNIQYF	TGTGCCAGCAGCACCCCGGGAGGGCCCAAAAACATTCAGTACTTC
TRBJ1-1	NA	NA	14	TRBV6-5	CASRLPSGGTEAFF	TGTGCCAGCAGGCTTCCGTCGGGGGGGACTGAAGCTTTCTTT
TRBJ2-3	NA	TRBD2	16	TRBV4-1	CASSQDHRGESDTQYF	TGCGCCAGCAGCCAAGATCACCGGGGGGAGTCAGATACGCAGTATTTT
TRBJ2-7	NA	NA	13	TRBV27	CASSHGSPYEQYF	TGTGCCAGCAGTCACGGTTCCCCCTACGAGCAGTACTTC
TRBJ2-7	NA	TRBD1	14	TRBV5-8	CASSSNRGPYEQYF	TGTGCCAGCAGCTCAAACAGGGGGCCCTACGAGCAGTACTTC
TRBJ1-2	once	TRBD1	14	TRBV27	CASSRQGANYGYTF	TGTGCCAGCAGTCGACAGGGTGCTAACTATGGCTACACCTTC
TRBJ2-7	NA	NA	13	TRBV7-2	CASSLAHGVEQYF	TGTGCCAGCAGCTTAGCGCACGGGGTCGAGCAGTACTTC
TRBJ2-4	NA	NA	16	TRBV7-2	CASSPSGQRSSGKTYF	TGTGCCAGCAGCCCCTCCGGACAGCGGAGTTCAGGAAAGACGTACTTC